The 22 T cell receptor beta chains listed next were all sequenced from one sample in a study of cytomegalovirus exposure and HLA in healthy donors. The PCR contained 60 Vbeta and 13 Jbeta primers. TCRdb keeps only in-frame clones here, not all; method: immunoSEQ multiplex PCR. The sample has some 180,000 clones, less than 80% seen once; the top ten hold around 1.5%. The sequencing sample was made of PBMCs. The receptors stem from a young man in good health and CMV-seronegative.

Concerning this clone: The junction departs from the called germline gene at one end, perhaps through a read error. The rearrangement links TRBV30 to TRBJ1-1; D possibly corresponds to TRBD1 (5 bases). This CDR3 is built from 15 residues. Germline CDR1 is GTSNPN and CDR2 is SVGIG (reference sequence). CDR3 protein: CAWSRLGEGNAEAFF. The CDR3 region has the DNA TGTGCCTGGAGTCGACTGGGGGAGGGGAACGCTGAAGCTTTCTTT.

The V gene is TRBV30, the J gene TRBJ2-5; 13 nucleotides agree with TRBD2. This CDR3 is 11 amino acids long. Germline V lookup: CDR1 GTSNPN, CDR2 SVGIG (reference sequence). V lost 7 bases, J lost 13 bases, and 6 bases stayed unmatched. The CDR3 DNA sequence: TGTGCCTACACTAGCGGGGGGGCTTGGTACTTC. Its protein is CAYTSGGAWYF.

The rearrangement uses TRBV28 and TRBJ1-3; D is possibly TRBD1 (5 bases). Trimming stripped 3 bases from V and 0 bases from J, with 9 bases between. CDR1 and CDR2 (germline): MDHEN, SYDVKM. The CDR3 runs to 15 residues. CDR3: CASSFMGGSGNTIYF. The CDR3 DNA reads TGTGCCAGCAGTTTTATGGGGGGCTCTGGAAACACCATATATTTT.

DNA of the CDR3: TGTGCCAGCAGATCCGTCGGGGGGCTTATGACTGAAGCTTTCTTT. Protein sequence: CASRSVGGLMTEAFF. The gene calls are TRBV7-2 and TRBJ1-1, with a weak D call TRBD1 (6 bases). The CDR3 loop spans 15 amino acids. Germline CDR1 SGHTA, CDR2 FQGNSA. V lost 6 bases and J lost 5, with 19 bases in between.

The J gene is TRBJ1-6, the V gene TRBV19; 7 bases line up with TRBD1. V shed 5 bases, J shed 9 bases, and the junction held 13 bases outside the gene matches. Per germline, CDR1 LNHDA and CDR2 SQIVND (reference sequence). The length of the CDR3 is 16 residues. The CDR3 region has the DNA TGTGCCAGTAGTTCATGGGACAGCGCCACAGGTTCACCCCTCCACTTT. Translation gives CASSSWDSATGSPLHF.

The chain combines TRBV7-8 with TRBJ2-3; tentative D call: TRBD2 (6 bases). Germline V gives CDR1 SGHVS, CDR2 FQNEAQ. This CDR3 is built from 13 residues. V was shortened by 7 bases and J by 2 bases, with 10 bases between the two germline ends. Here the CDR3 DNA reads TGTGCCAGCAATAGCGGAATCACAGATACGCAGTATTTT. Protein: CASNSGITDTQYF. Full variable domain (missing parts from reference TRBV7-8 and TRBJ2-3): GAGVSQSPRYKVAKRGQDVALRCDPISGHVSLFWYQQALGQGPEFLTYFQNEAQLDKSGLPSDRFFAERPEGSVSTLKIQRTQQEDSAVYLCASNSGITDTQYFGPGTRLTVL.

The V and J genes are TRBV27 and TRBJ2-3; no clear D gene. Trimming cost V 3 bases and J 2 bases, with 9 bases left between them. CDR3 length equals 14 residues. Germline CDR1 is MNHEY and CDR2 is SMNVEV (reference sequence). CDR3 loop: CASSFNGDTDTQYF. The CDR3 DNA reads as TGTGCCAGCAGTTTTAACGGAGACACAGATACGCAGTATTTT.

In DNA form, the CDR3 reads TGTGCCAGCAGTACAGGGACGAGGCAGCCCCAGCATTTT. Its protein product is CASSTGTRQPQHF. V gene TRBV2 combines with J gene TRBJ1-5; perhaps TRBD1 as D (6 bases). The length of the CDR3 is 13 residues. CDR1 SNHLY and CDR2 FYNNEI come from the germline V gene. Trimming pared 5 bases from V and 7 bases from J, leaving 12 bases between.

The gene calls are TRBV2 and TRBJ2-2; D is perhaps TRBD2 (7 bases). CDR1 and CDR2 (germline): SNHLY, FYNNEI. Trimming left V 9 bases short and J 3 bases short, with 14 bases between. The CDR3 totals 14 residues. In DNA form, the CDR3 reads TGTGCCAGTCACAGGGAGGGGCACACCGGGGAGCTGTTTTTT. It encodes CASHREGHTGELFF.

The chain uses TRBV7-9 and TRBJ1-1, with TRBD1 identical over 7 bases. The V gene end was trimmed by 4 bases and the J gene end by 0 bases; junction bases not matched to a gene: 11. The CDR3 loop spans 17 amino acids. Germline CDR1 and CDR2: SEHNR and FQNEAQ (reference sequence). In DNA form, the CDR3 reads TGTGCCAGCAGCTCCTTTCCGGGACAGTCCATGAACACTGAAGCTTTCTTT. Its translation: CASSSFPGQSMNTEAFF.

This clone came up once. The chain joins TRBV5-8 to TRBJ2-1; a possible D gene is TRBD1 (6 bases). CDR3 size: 15 residues. V shed 4 bases and J shed 8 bases, with 19 bases lying between them. Germline values: CDR1 SGHTS, CDR2 YDEGEE. The CDR3 protein is CASSGGRTERDEQFF. The CDR3 nucleotides are TGTGCCAGCAGCGGAGGTCGGACAGAGAGAGATGAGCAGTTCTTC. Filled out from reference TRBV5-8 and TRBJ2-1, the complete variable domain reads EAGVTQSPTHLIKTRGQQATLRCSPISGHTSVYWYQQALGLGLQFLLWYDEGEERNRGNFPPRFSGRQFPNYSSELNVNALELEDSALYLCASSGGRTERDEQFFGPGTRLTVL.

The V call is TRBV6-6, the J call TRBJ1-6; D is ambiguous. The germline V gene has CDR1 MNHNY and CDR2 SVGAGI (reference sequence). The CDR3 covers 16 residues. Trimming removed 6 bases at V and 7 bases at J, with 19 bases between. CDR3 region: CASSFSPETGNSPLHF. The CDR3 nucleotides are TGTGCCAGCAGCTTCTCTCCGGAGACGGGAAATTCACCCCTCCACTTT.

This clone was seen only a few times. J is TRBJ1-4 and V is TRBV6-1, with 8 bases identical to TRBD1. CDR3 length: 14 amino acids. J gave up 10 bases and V 5 bases, and 9 bases lay outside the gene matches. Germline V lookup: CDR1 MNHNS, CDR2 SASEGT. CDR3 DNA: TGTGCCAGCAGTACGGACAGGGTATCAGGAAAACTGTTTTTT. Translating gives CASSTDRVSGKLFF.

This chain connects TRBV27 to TRBJ2-1; D might be TRBD2 (6 bases). Germline V gene lookup returns CDR1 MNHEY and CDR2 SMNVEV (reference sequence). With 5 bases removed from V and 2 bases from J, the gap between germline ends came to 13 bases. The CDR3 has 15 residues. The CDR3 sequence is CASSPRGSAYNEQFF. CDR3 sequence (DNA): TGTGCCAGCAGTCCTCGGGGGTCCGCCTACAATGAGCAGTTCTTC.

This clone was counted only a few times. The V gene is TRBV29-1, the J gene TRBJ2-1; 9 bases line up with TRBD1. Losses at the gene ends were 4 bases for V and 6 bases for J; bases not matched to a gene: 4. Germline V gene data show CDR1 as SQVTM and CDR2 as ANQGSEA. CDR3 size: 13 residues. CDR3 DNA sequence: TGCAGCGTTGCACAGGGGGCCGGCAATGAGCAGTTCTTC. This translates into CSVAQGAGNEQFF.

The rearrangement joins TRBV9 to TRBJ1-2; D not resolved. This CDR3 is 15 amino acids long. CDR1 is SGDLS, CDR2 YYNGEE, per germline. Between the trimmed V and J ends, which lost 0 bases and 2 bases, there was a span of 11 bases. DNA for the CDR3: TGTGCCAGCAGCGTAGTTGGATACGGGAACTATGGCTACACCTTC. This encodes CASSVVGYGNYGYTF.

This rearrangement joins TRBV5-1 to TRBJ2-1; D may be TRBD2 (5 bases). Trimming shortened V by 6 bases and J by 2 bases, and 6 bases separated the two germline ends. CDR1 and CDR2 from the germline V gene are SGHRS and YFSETQ. CDR3 length: 12 amino acids. DNA for the CDR3: TGCGCCAGCAAGGAGGCCTACAATGAGCAGTTCTTC. It is translated as CASKEAYNEQFF.

This clone appeared a few times. The rearrangement links TRBV6-6 to TRBJ1-1; 10 positions agree with TRBD1. The CDR3 consists of 14 residues. Trimming took 2 bases from V and 7 from J; bases not matched to a gene: 4. Germline loops: CDR1 MNHNY, CDR2 SVGAGI (reference sequence). For the CDR3, the DNA is TGTGCCAGCAGTTACCCGGGACAGGGGCGTGAAGCTTTCTTT. Amino acids: CASSYPGQGREAFF.

The J gene is TRBJ1-1, the V gene TRBV9; D remains unclear. Germline CDR1 reads SGDLS; CDR2 reads YYNGEE. This CDR3 has 14 residues. Trimming cost V 0 bases and J 4 bases, with 10 bases left between them. The CDR3 bases are TGTGCCAGCAGCGTAGGGTTTCGCGGCACTGAAGCTTTCTTT. Its protein is CASSVGFRGTEAFF.

This clone has just a few counts. Mismatch with germline at one junction end may stem from a read error. This sequence joins TRBV30 and TRBJ2-7, with a tentative D call TRBD1 (5 bases). Germline loops: CDR1 GTSNPN, CDR2 SVGIG (reference sequence). The CDR3 is made up of 13 amino acids. CDR3 region: CAWSVLGLRPAGF. DNA for the CDR3: TGTGCCTGGAGTGTCCTGGGTTTGCGGCCAGCAGGGTTC.

This chain uses TRBV2 with TRBJ1-4; possibly TRBD1 for D (5 bases). Trimming removed 6 bases at V and 12 bases at J, with 11 bases between. Germline CDR1 is SNHLY and CDR2 is FYNNEI. The CDR3 loop spans 11 amino acids. CDR3 DNA: TGTGCCAGCAGAAGGCGGGGGGAACTGTTTTTT. It codes for CASRRRGELFF.

This clone was recorded once. The chain couples TRBV30 to TRBJ2-7, with TRBD2 matching 7 bases. With V trimmed by 0 bases and J by 6 bases, 14 bases remained unmatched. CDR3 length: 16 residues. Germline lookup yields CDR1 GTSNPN and CDR2 SVGIG (reference sequence). In DNA form, the CDR3 reads TGTGCCTGGAGTGTACTCGGGGGAGGGGCCCCGGGCGAGCAGTACTTC. As protein: CAWSVLGGGAPGEQYF.